The 26 T cell receptor beta chains presented below share a single source sample, sequenced in a study of shared clonotypes between healthy human individuals. Naive CD8 cells lacked CD45RO, underwent positive selection for CCR7 and left out terminally differentiated effector memory CD45RA+ cells. TCRdb's copy holds only in-frame clones and misses some; the assay was immunoSEQ multiplex PCR. This table has around 1.9 million clones, more than 85% appearing once. Sequenced sample: naive CD8+ T cells from PBMCs. The origin of the receptors is a man between 18 and 35 years old in good health. Some clones in this sample may be carry-over from other donors' samples.

The chain uses TRBV9 and TRBJ2-1, with 8 bases lining up with TRBD2. J was trimmed by 0 bases and V by 3 bases; bases with no gene match: 5. The CDR3 is made up of 16 amino acids. Germline lookup yields CDR1 SGDLS and CDR2 YYNGEE. The CDR3 loop reads CASSAGRGSSYNEQFF. CDR3 in DNA: TGTGCCAGCAGCGCCGGGAGGGGGAGCTCCTACAATGAGCAGTTCTTC.

The CDR3 DNA sequence: TGTGCCAGTAGTCCCGACAGAGTATTAAATCAGCCCCAGCATTTT. Residues: CASSPDRVLNQPQHF. The chain uses TRBV19 and TRBJ1-5, with D possibly matching TRBD1 (5 bases). CDR1 LNHDA and CDR2 SQIVND come from the germline V gene (reference sequence). The CDR3 runs 15 residues. The V end lost 5 bases, the J end lost 4 bases, and 15 bases lay between the germline ends.

CDR3 in DNA: TGCGCCAGCAGCCAGCAGGGGGCTGACTACGAGCAGTACTTC. Translation gives CASSQQGADYEQYF. The chain links TRBV4-1 to TRBJ2-7; TRBD1 matches 8 bases. The CDR3 runs 14 residues. Looked up from germline, CDR1 is MGHRA and CDR2 is YSYEKL. V shed 3 bases, J shed 3 bases, and the junction held 4 bases outside the gene matches.

Comments on this clone: Other nucleotide sequences in the sample specify the same CDR3. J is TRBJ2-2 and V is TRBV28; the match to TRBD1 covers 7 bases. This CDR3 region has 14 residues. CDR1 and CDR2 from the germline V gene are MDHEN and SYDVKM. V lost 5 bases, J lost 4 bases, and 4 bases stayed unmatched. The CDR3 region has the DNA TGTGCCAGCAGTATACCAGGGGGCACCGGGGAGCTGTTTTTT. As protein: CASSIPGGTGELFF.

V and J are TRBV19 and TRBJ1-3; D is unresolved. V was cut by 3 bases and J by 0 bases, with 9 bases left in between. The V gene's germline CDR1 is LNHDA and CDR2 SQIVND (reference sequence). The CDR3 has 15 amino acids. The CDR3 spells CASSIMLFSGNTIYF. In DNA form, the CDR3 reads TGTGCCAGTAGTATCATGCTGTTCTCTGGAAACACCATATATTTT.

The V and J genes are TRBV5-1 and TRBJ2-7; D possibly corresponds to TRBD1 (5 bases). Trimming took 2 bases from V and 2 from J, leaving 11 bases between them. CDR1 and CDR2 (germline): SGHRS, YFSETQ. The CDR3 is 14 residues long. The CDR3 bases are TGCGCCAGCAGCTTCGGTCTAGGGGCCTACGAGCAGTACTTC. It translates to CASSFGLGAYEQYF.

V is TRBV19 and J is TRBJ1-4; 10 nucleotides align to TRBD1. The trim removed 8 bases at V and 8 bases at J, leaving 2 bases unmatched. Germline V gene data show CDR1 as LNHDA and CDR2 as SQIVND (reference sequence). CDR3 size: 12 residues. The CDR3 DNA reads as TGTGCCAGTGGGACAGGGGACGAAAAACTGTTTTTT. Amino acids: CASGTGDEKLFF.

The chain is built from TRBV28 and TRBJ1-1, with 7 bases aligning to TRBD1. V shed 5 bases, J shed 7 bases, and the junction held 13 bases outside the gene matches. There are 15 residues in the CDR3. From germline, CDR1 is MDHEN and CDR2 SYDVKM. The chain's CDR3 is CASSPPRQGSDEAFF. The DNA of the CDR3 is TGTGCCAGCAGTCCGCCTCGACAGGGTTCCGATGAAGCTTTCTTT.

The V and J genes are TRBV27 and TRBJ2-7; a possible D gene is TRBD2 (6 bases). Germline loops: CDR1 MNHEY, CDR2 SMNVEV (reference sequence). V lost 5 bases and J 2 bases, leaving 19 bases between the germline ends. The CDR3 loop spans 16 amino acids. This CDR3 reads CASSPIGLTRAYEQYF. CDR3 nucleotides: TGTGCCAGCAGTCCCATCGGACTAACCAGAGCCTACGAGCAGTACTTC.

The V gene is TRBV5-1, the J gene TRBJ2-3; 9 bases match TRBD1. CDR3 size: 15 residues. V shed 0 bases and J 5 bases; nucleotides not matched to a gene: 4. From germline, CDR1 is SGHRS and CDR2 YFSETQ. The CDR3 DNA reads as TGCGCCAGCAGCTTGGGTACAGGGGGCAGAGATACGCAGTATTTT. Protein product: CASSLGTGGRDTQYF.

This sequence joins TRBV30 and TRBJ2-6; 7 bases match TRBD1. Germline V gene data show CDR1 as GTSNPN and CDR2 as SVGIG (reference sequence). V lost 3 bases, J lost 10 bases, and 15 bases stayed unmatched. There are 16 residues in the CDR3. The CDR3 loop is CAWSEIVRGRWNVLTF. CDR3 nucleotides: TGTGCCTGGAGCGAAATAGTTAGGGGGCGCTGGAACGTCCTGACTTTC.

The chain is built from TRBV28 and TRBJ2-7; D perhaps matches TRBD2 (6 bases). The CDR3 contains 15 residues. Between the trimmed V and J ends, which lost 3 bases and 2 bases, there was a span of 14 bases. Germline CDR1 reads MDHEN; CDR2 reads SYDVKM. The CDR3 sequence is CASSFGGTVTYEQYF. The CDR3 bases are TGTGCCAGCAGTTTTGGGGGGACGGTGACCTACGAGCAGTACTTC.

The rearrangement uses TRBV27 and TRBJ2-1; D is perhaps TRBD1 or TRBD2 (5 bases each). The V end lost 1 base, the J end lost 0 bases, and 7 bases lay between the germline ends. The CDR3 is 15 residues long. Per the germline V gene, CDR1 is MNHEY and CDR2 is SMNVEV (reference sequence). This CDR3 is CASSLWGSSYNEQFF. In DNA, the CDR3 is TGTGCCAGCAGTTTATGGGGGAGCTCCTACAATGAGCAGTTCTTC.

The J gene is TRBJ2-1, the V gene TRBV4-1; D not certain. Per the germline V gene, CDR1 is MGHRA and CDR2 is YSYEKL. The CDR3 length is 14 residues. Trimming cost V 0 bases and J 10 bases, with 13 bases left between them. The CDR3 here is CASSQDRALGEQFF. The CDR3 coding sequence is TGCGCCAGCAGCCAAGATAGGGCCCTCGGGGAGCAGTTCTTC.

The CDR3 loop reads CASSEGEGQLYTEAFF. CDR3 nucleotides: TGTGCCAGCAGCGAGGGTGAGGGACAACTCTACACTGAAGCTTTCTTT. The V call is TRBV9, the J call TRBJ1-1; TRBD1 is a possible D gene (6 bases). The germline CDR1 and CDR2 sequences are SGDLS and YYNGEE. V shed 3 bases and J shed 3 bases, with 18 bases lying between them. The length of the CDR3 is 16 residues. Together with reference TRBV9 and TRBJ1-1, the CDR3 gives the full variable domain: DSGVTQTPKHLITATGQRVTLRCSPRSGDLSVYWYQQSLDQGLQFLIQYYNGEERAKGNILERFSAQQFPDLHSELNLSSLELGDSALYFCASSEGEGQLYTEAFFGQGTRLTVV.

Of note for this clone: The same CDR3 also results from other DNA sequences found in this sample. This CDR3 reads CASSLWANTEAFF. The CDR3 DNA reads TGTGCCAGCAGTTTATGGGCGAACACTGAAGCTTTCTTT. This chain connects TRBV27 to TRBJ1-1; D gene ambiguous. V was cut by 1 base and J by 1 base, with 4 bases left in between. The CDR3 spans 13 residues. Looked up from germline, CDR1 is MNHEY and CDR2 is SMNVEV (reference sequence).

The J gene is TRBJ2-5, the V gene TRBV27; a weak D match, TRBD2 (6 bases). Trimming cost V 5 bases and J 4 bases, with 14 bases left between them. The CDR3 loop spans 14 amino acids. Germline assignment: CDR1 MNHEY and CDR2 SMNVEV (reference sequence). CDR3 region: CASSSREAPETQYF. The CDR3 region has the DNA TGTGCCAGCAGTAGCAGGGAGGCCCCAGAGACCCAGTACTTC.

The chain recombines TRBV19 with TRBJ2-7, with TRBD1 matching 9 bases. V lost 5 bases, J lost 5 bases, and 10 bases stayed unmatched. Germline values: CDR1 LNHDA, CDR2 SQIVND (reference sequence). CDR3 length: 15 amino acids. This chain's CDR3 is CASSARDRERDEQYF. In DNA form, the CDR3 reads TGTGCCAGTAGTGCACGGGACAGGGAGCGCGACGAGCAGTACTTC.

The chain recombines TRBV29-1 with TRBJ2-7, with 13 positions matching TRBD2. The CDR3 has 16 amino acids. From germline, CDR1 is SQVTM and CDR2 ANQGSEA. Trimming cost V 3 bases and J 6 bases; bases outside gene matches: 11. The CDR3 sequence is CSVDLTSGRLRGEQYF. For the CDR3, the DNA is TGCAGCGTTGACCTGACTAGCGGGAGGCTCCGGGGCGAGCAGTACTTC.

The V and J genes are TRBV15 and TRBJ2-3, with 9 bases identical to TRBD2. Germline V lookup: CDR1 LNHNV, CDR2 YYDKDF (reference sequence). After removal of 1 base from V and 2 bases from J, the junction contained 4 bases not matched to a gene. The CDR3 totals 16 residues. The CDR3 nucleotides read TGTGCCACCAGCAGAGGACTAGCGGATAACACAGATACGCAGTATTTT. Translated, it gives CATSRGLADNTDTQYF. Full variable domain (remainder filled in from reference TRBV15 and TRBJ2-3): DAMVIQNPRYQVTQFGKPVTLSCSQTLNHNVMYWYQQKSSQAPKLLFHYYDKDFNNEADTPDNFQSRRPNTSFCFLDIRSPGLGDTAMYLCATSRGLADNTDTQYFGPGTRLTVL.

Notes on this clone: The same CDR3 also results from other DNA sequences found in this sample. The chain uses TRBV15 and TRBJ2-1; 8 positions agree with TRBD2. Germline V gene lookup returns CDR1 LNHNV and CDR2 YYDKDF (reference sequence). V lost 3 bases, J lost 3 bases, and 4 bases stayed unmatched. CDR3 length: 15 residues. The CDR3 nucleotides are TGTGCCACCAGCAGGGCGGGGGGAGTCTACAATGAGCAGTTCTTC. This codes for CATSRAGGVYNEQFF.

The CDR3, as DNA: TGTGCCAGCAGCGTAACAGAGCGGGAAGAAGAAGATACGCAGTATTTT. It translates to CASSVTEREEEDTQYF. This sequence joins TRBV9 and TRBJ2-3, with 7 bases lining up with TRBD2. V was clipped by 1 base and J by 5 bases; unmatched bases: 10. Germline CDR1 is SGDLS and CDR2 is YYNGEE. CDR3 length: 16 residues.

The V call is TRBV9, the J call TRBJ2-3; D might be TRBD1 (5 bases). Trimming cost V 3 bases and J 9 bases, with 17 bases left between them. The CDR3 consists of 14 residues. CDR1 SGDLS and CDR2 YYNGEE come from the germline V gene. In nucleotides, the CDR3 is TGTGCCAGCAGCGCTCCGAGTGGGGCTCAAACGCAGTATTTT. Its translation is CASSAPSGAQTQYF.

This chain joins TRBV13 and TRBJ1-2; weak D call: TRBD1 (5 bases). The CDR3 contains 17 residues. From germline, CDR1 is PRHDT and CDR2 FYEKMQ (reference sequence). Trimming took off 5 bases at V and 4 bases at J, with 23 bases between the two ends. CDR3 sequence (DNA): TGTGCCAGCAGCGGGAGTGGGACTCGGGAAACCCCCTATGGCTACACCTTC. Translating gives CASSGSGTRETPYGYTF. Based on the CDR3 plus reference TRBV13 and TRBJ1-2, the full variable domain is AAGVIQSPRHLIKEKRETATLKCYPIPRHDTVYWYQQGPGQDPQFLISFYEKMQSDKGSIPDRFSAQQFSDYHSELNMSSLELGDSALYFCASSGSGTRETPYGYTFGSGTRLTVV.

The chain combines TRBV29-1 with TRBJ2-2; the D is unclear. The CDR3 totals 14 residues. Germline V gene data show CDR1 as SQVTM and CDR2 as ANQGSEA. The ends were cut back, 6 bases at V and 0 bases at J, with 11 bases in the middle. The CDR3 loop reads CSVRTSTNTGELFF. The CDR3 nucleotides read TGCAGCGTCCGGACCTCAACGAACACCGGGGAGCTGTTTTTT.

This chain connects TRBV7-8 to TRBJ2-3; possible D gene TRBD1, 7 bases. This CDR3 region has 15 residues. CDR1 and CDR2 (germline): SGHVS, FQNEAQ. The V end was cut by 0 bases, the J end by 3 bases, with 10 bases between. CDR3 DNA: TGTGCCAGCAGCTTAGCTCAGGGGGGAACAGATACGCAGTATTTT. It encodes CASSLAQGGTDTQYF. The full variable domain, in which reference TRBV7-8 and TRBJ2-3 provide the parts outside the CDR3, is GAGVSQSPRYKVAKRGQDVALRCDPISGHVSLFWYQQALGQGPEFLTYFQNEAQLDKSGLPSDRFFAERPEGSVSTLKIQRTQQEDSAVYLCASSLAQGGTDTQYFGPGTRLTVL.